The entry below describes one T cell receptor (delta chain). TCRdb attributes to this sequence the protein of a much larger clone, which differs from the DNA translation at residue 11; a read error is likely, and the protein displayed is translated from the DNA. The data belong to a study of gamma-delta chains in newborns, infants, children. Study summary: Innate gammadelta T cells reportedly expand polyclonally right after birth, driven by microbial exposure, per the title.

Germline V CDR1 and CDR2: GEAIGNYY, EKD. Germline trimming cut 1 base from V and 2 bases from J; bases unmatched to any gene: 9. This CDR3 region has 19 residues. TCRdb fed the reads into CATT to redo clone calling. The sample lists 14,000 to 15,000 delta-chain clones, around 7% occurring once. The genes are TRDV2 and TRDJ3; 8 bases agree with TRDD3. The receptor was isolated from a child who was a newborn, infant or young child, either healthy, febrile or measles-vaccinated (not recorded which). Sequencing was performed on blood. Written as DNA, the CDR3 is TGTGCCTGTGACACGGTACTGGGGGCCCTCACCTGGGACACCCGACAGATGTTTTTC. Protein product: CACDTVLGALTWDTRQMFF.